The 23 T cell receptor beta chains below come from one sample, sequenced in a study of regulatory T cells in long-lasting Graves disease. CDR3-region Arm-PCR and iRepertoire HTBI primers produced the TCR beta libraries. TCRdb analysed the multiplex PCR reads with MiXCR anew, one entry per CDR3 protein. The table lists 500,000 to 700,000 distinct CDR3 sequences, about 32% of them singletons. Specified time point: persistent/refractory GD, antithyroid drugs over 5 years with positive TRAb. The TCR library was made from RNA extracted from PBMCs. Sequences were derived from peripheral blood mononuclear cells (PBMCs), sampled when the disease was refractory, from a patient treated with antithyroid drugs. The receptor source for this set is a female donor with Graves disease.

This chain links TRBV29-1 with TRBJ2-1; a possible D gene is TRBD1 (6 bases). The CDR3 is made up of 13 amino acids. Germline CDR1 and CDR2: SQVTM and ANQGSEA. Deletions cut 6 bases from V and 4 bases from J, with 13 bases between. Here the CDR3 reads CSVRGRGYNEQFF. The CDR3 DNA sequence: TGCAGCGTAAGGGGCAGGGGATACAATGAGCAGTTCTTC.

The chain recombines TRBV6-2 or TRBV6-3 with TRBJ2-7; D tentatively reads TRBD1 or TRBD2 (5 bases each). The V end was cut by 4 bases, the J end by 3 bases, with 13 bases between. The CDR3 covers 14 residues. Germline V gene lookup returns CDR1 MNHEY and CDR2 SVGEGT. In DNA, the CDR3 is TGTGCCAGCAGTTCCGACGGGACGCTCTACGAGCAGTACTTC. Its translation is CASSSDGTLYEQYF.

This clonotype showed up just a few times. The chain employs TRBV20-1 and TRBJ2-5; TRBD2 aligns across 10 bases. Germline V gene sequence: CDR1 DFQATT, CDR2 SNEGSKA (reference sequence). The CDR3 is made up of 15 amino acids. The trim removed 0 bases at V and 5 bases at J, leaving 6 bases unmatched. DNA for the CDR3: TGCAGTGCTAGAGACAGCGGGAGGGCCGGGGAGACCCAGTACTTC. Translated, it gives CSARDSGRAGETQYF.

This clonotype was recorded at least ten times. The chain couples TRBV20-1 to TRBJ1-1, with D perhaps matching TRBD1 (6 bases). The germline V gene has CDR1 DFQATT and CDR2 SNEGSKA (reference sequence). The length of the CDR3 is 14 residues. V shed 4 bases and J shed 1 base, with 13 bases lying between them. The CDR3 sequence is CSAKRDNSNTEAFF. DNA of the CDR3: TGCAGTGCTAAAAGGGACAACTCGAACACTGAAGCTTTCTTT.

The DNA of the CDR3 is TGCAGTGCTAGGCGTCCGGGCGGCTCCTACAATGAGCAGTTCTTC. Protein product: CSARRPGGSYNEQFF. The chain is built from TRBV20-1 and TRBJ2-1; D unclear. Per germline, CDR1 DFQATT and CDR2 SNEGSKA (reference sequence). CDR3 length: 15 amino acids. V lost 3 bases and J 0 bases, leaving 12 bases between the germline ends.

The chain combines TRBV14 with TRBJ2-6; D is unclear. V lost 4 bases and J lost 2, with 12 bases in between. The CDR3 totals 16 residues. In germline, CDR1 is SGHDN, CDR2 FVKESK. The CDR3 bases are TGTGCCAGCAGCCCCAGGACGGTCCCTGGGGCCAACGTCCTGACTTTC. It encodes CASSPRTVPGANVLTF.

V usage is TRBV19 and J usage is TRBJ2-6; 8 bases match TRBD1. The CDR3 is 16 residues long. The junction had 7 bases not matched to a gene; V was cut back by 3 bases and J by 6 bases. CDR1 and CDR2 from the germline V gene are LNHDA and SQIVND (reference sequence). The CDR3 reads CASSIGRTGQANVLTF. CDR3 coding DNA: TGTGCCAGTAGTATTGGGCGGACAGGGCAGGCCAACGTCCTGACTTTC.

As DNA, the CDR3 is TGTGCCAGCAGCTTTACAGATAAATACTATGGCTACACCTTC. This translates into CASSFTDKYYGYTF. The chain couples TRBV11-2 to TRBJ1-2, with no clear D. Germline V gene lookup returns CDR1 SGHAT and CDR2 FQNNGV. This CDR3 contains 14 residues. The V end was cut by 3 bases, the J end by 3 bases, with 11 bases between. Filled out from reference TRBV11-2 and TRBJ1-2, the complete variable domain reads EAGVAQSPRYKIIEKRQSVAFWCNPISGHATLYWYQQILGQGPKLLIQFQNNGVVDDSQLPKDRFSAERLKGVDSTLKIQPAKLEDSAVYLCASSFTDKYYGYTFGSGTRLTVV.

The chain combines TRBV7-6 with TRBJ1-4, with D possibly matching TRBD1 (5 bases). The germline gives CDR1 SGHVS, CDR2 FNYEAQ. The CDR3 loop spans 16 amino acids. V lost 1 base to trimming and J lost 0 bases, with 9 bases between them. The CDR3 DNA is TGTGCCAGCAGCTTAGGACAGCGCGCAACTAATGAAAAACTGTTTTTT. Translated, it gives CASSLGQRATNEKLFF.

This clonotype was recorded many times. The chain is built from TRBV12-3 or TRBV12-4 and TRBJ2-5; weak D call: TRBD2 (6 bases). This CDR3 comprises 19 residues. Trimming cost V 2 bases and J 0 bases, with 22 bases left between them. The CDR3: CASSLRWQEGQGYQETQYF. CDR3 in DNA: TGTGCCAGCAGTTTACGGTGGCAGGAGGGCCAGGGTTACCAAGAGACCCAGTACTTC.

On this clonotype itself: Just one base apart from a much larger clone, this may be a read error. V and J are TRBV2 and TRBJ1-1; TRBD1 matches 9 bases. The germline V gene has CDR1 SNHLY and CDR2 FYNNEI. The trim removed 6 bases at V and 7 bases at J, leaving 9 bases unmatched. The CDR3 contains 14 residues. CDR3 nucleotides: TGTGCCAGCAGACTGACAGGGGGGAGCATTGAAGCTTTCTTT. Its translation is CASRLTGGSIEAFF.

This clonotype was seen at least ten times. The chain combines TRBV28 with TRBJ1-2; D uncertain. This CDR3 has 12 amino acids. The germline gives CDR1 MDHEN, CDR2 SYDVKM. Trimming removed 3 bases from V and 8 bases from J, with 10 bases in between. CDR3 bases: TGTGCCAGCAGTTTGCCCGGGAGGGGCTACACCTTC. This encodes CASSLPGRGYTF.

The V and J genes are TRBV20-1 and TRBJ1-2; D unclear. CDR1 and CDR2 from the germline V gene are DFQATT and SNEGSKA (reference sequence). The CDR3 runs 13 residues. The V end was cut by 0 bases, the J end by 8 bases, with 13 bases between. CDR3 nucleotides: TGCAGTGCTAGAGAGGGTGATTTTCGGGGCTACACCTTC. Translating it yields CSAREGDFRGYTF.

The table lists this clonotype with many counts. J is TRBJ2-5 and V is TRBV20-1, with D perhaps matching TRBD1 (6 bases). Looked up from germline, CDR1 is DFQATT and CDR2 is SNEGSKA (reference sequence). The CDR3 contains 14 residues. Trimming took 0 bases from V and 5 from J, leaving 13 bases between them. The CDR3 protein is CSARDRLRGETQYF. CDR3 DNA sequence: TGCAGTGCTAGAGATCGGTTGAGGGGGGAGACCCAGTACTTC.

For this clonotype: One end of the junction does not line up with germline, which may come from a read error. This rearrangement joins TRBV5-5 to TRBJ2-2; D not certain. The CDR3 extends over 15 amino acids. Germline V gene lookup returns CDR1 SGHKS and CDR2 YYEKEE (reference sequence). CDR3 bases: TGCGCCAGCACCCTCGGCCTCCTGAACACCGGGGAGCTGTTTTTT. Translated: CASTLGLLNTGELFF. The variable domain in full, with the rest retrieved from reference TRBV5-5 and TRBJ2-2, is DAGVTQSPTHLIKTRGQQVTLRCSPISGHKSVSWYQQVLGQGPQFIFQYYEKEERGRGNFPDRFSARQFPNYSSELNVNALLLGDSALYLCASTLGLLNTGELFFGEGSRLTVL.

The chain is built from TRBV5-1 and TRBJ1-5; possibly TRBD1 for D (5 bases). The germline V gene encodes CDR1 SGHRS and CDR2 YFSETQ. V dropped 0 bases and J dropped 8 bases, with 9 bases sitting between them. The CDR3 is 13 residues long. The CDR3 DNA reads as TGCGCCAGCAGCTTGGATTTAGGGGAGCCCCAGCATTTT. Its translation is CASSLDLGEPQHF.

The rearrangement joins TRBV3-1 to TRBJ1-2; 8 nucleotides align to TRBD1. V lost 7 bases and J lost 2; bases outside the gene matches: 15. The CDR3 has 17 amino acids. CDR1 and CDR2 (germline): LGHDT, YNNKEL (reference sequence). Written as DNA, the CDR3 is TGTGCCAGCACCCCAAGACAGGGGCCGCAAGGGAACTATGGCTACACCTTC. Amino acid sequence: CASTPRQGPQGNYGYTF.

On this clonotype itself: One end of the junction does not line up with germline, which may come from a read error. V gene TRBV20-1 combines with J gene TRBJ2-7; weak D call: TRBD2 (6 bases). CDR3 length equals 12 residues. CDR1 and CDR2 (germline): DFQATT, SNEGSKA (reference sequence). The CDR3 region is CSAARTNYEQNF. The CDR3, as DNA: TGCAGTGCCGCCCGGACTAATTACGAGCAGAACTTC.

Only a few counts were recorded for this clonotype. J is TRBJ1-2 and V is TRBV6-5; D perhaps matches TRBD1 (6 bases). The germline gives CDR1 MNHEY, CDR2 SVGAGI. This CDR3 is 13 amino acids long. Trimming cost V 1 base and J 8 bases, with 11 bases left between them. The CDR3 loop is CASSYWPGEGYTF. In DNA, the CDR3 is TGTGCCAGCAGTTACTGGCCAGGGGAAGGCTACACCTTC.

The gene calls are TRBV20-1 and TRBJ1-1; 7 bases fit TRBD1. CDR3 length equals 13 residues. J was trimmed by 7 bases and V by 3 bases; bases with no gene match: 8. CDR1 and CDR2 (germline): DFQATT, SNEGSKA (reference sequence). The CDR3 reads CSARKDRANEAFF. CDR3 DNA: TGCAGTGCTAGGAAAGACAGGGCCAATGAAGCTTTCTTT.

This clonotype has a count of ten or more. The chain couples TRBV6-1 to TRBJ1-1; the match to TRBD1 covers 7 bases. Germline V CDR1 and CDR2: MNHNS, SASEGT. With V trimmed by 6 bases and J by 5 bases, 24 bases remained unmatched. There are 19 residues in the CDR3. The CDR3 spells CASSPSITGAGIGGTEAFF. The CDR3 coding sequence is TGTGCCAGCAGCCCCTCAATAACAGGGGCCGGGATTGGGGGGACTGAAGCTTTCTTT.

This clonotype was detected only a few times. This sequence joins TRBV27 and TRBJ2-7, with 13 bases aligning to TRBD2. CDR3 length equals 18 residues. CDR1 and CDR2 (germline): MNHEY, SMNVEV (reference sequence). Trimming removed 2 bases from V and 1 base from J; junction bases left unmatched: 8. This CDR3 reads CASSLPNRLAGGSYEQYF. CDR3 nucleotide sequence: TGTGCCAGCAGTTTACCTAATAGACTAGCGGGAGGTTCCTACGAGCAGTACTTC.

This clonotype has only a few counts. The rearrangement joins TRBV2 to TRBJ1-3; D is perhaps TRBD1 (5 bases). The germline V gene encodes CDR1 SNHLY and CDR2 FYNNEI. V dropped 6 bases and J dropped 4 bases, with 22 bases sitting between them. The CDR3 sequence is 17 residues long. This CDR3 reads CASRDRTSGTTGNTIYF. In DNA form, the CDR3 reads TGTGCCAGCAGGGACCGGACTTCGGGGACGACCGGAAACACCATATATTTT.